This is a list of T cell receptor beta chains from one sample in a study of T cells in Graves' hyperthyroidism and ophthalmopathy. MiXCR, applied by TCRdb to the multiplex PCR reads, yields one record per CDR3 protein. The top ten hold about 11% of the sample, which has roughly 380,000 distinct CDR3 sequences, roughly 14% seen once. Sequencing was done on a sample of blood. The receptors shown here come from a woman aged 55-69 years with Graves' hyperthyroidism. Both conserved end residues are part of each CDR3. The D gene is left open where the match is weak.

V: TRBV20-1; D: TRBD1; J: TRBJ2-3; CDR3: CSASTGPAPDTQYF
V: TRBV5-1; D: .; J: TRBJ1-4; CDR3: CASSEDTGNEELFF
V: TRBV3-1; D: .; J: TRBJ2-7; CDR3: CASSDYTAFEQYF
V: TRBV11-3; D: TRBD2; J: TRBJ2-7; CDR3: CASSLAGLAGYEQYF
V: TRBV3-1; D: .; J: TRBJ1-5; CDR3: CASSQDVNPDQPQHF
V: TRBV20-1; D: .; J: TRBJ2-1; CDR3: CSARRILSTNEQFF
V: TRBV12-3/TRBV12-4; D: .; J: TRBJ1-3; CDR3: CASRGIYPGNTIYF
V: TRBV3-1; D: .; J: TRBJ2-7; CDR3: CASSQDLQPNYEQYF
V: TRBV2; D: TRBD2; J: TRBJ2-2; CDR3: CASRDIHGTSGTSGELFF
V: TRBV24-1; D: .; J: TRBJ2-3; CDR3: CATGYGWTDTQYF
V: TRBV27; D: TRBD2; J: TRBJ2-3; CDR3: CASTAGTSGTRYTQYF
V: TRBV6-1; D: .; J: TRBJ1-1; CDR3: CASSVRALAGGGTASRRAEAFF
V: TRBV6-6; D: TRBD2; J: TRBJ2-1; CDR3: CASSYVAGVQNEQFF
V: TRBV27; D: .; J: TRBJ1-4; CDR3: CASSNSEPREKLFF
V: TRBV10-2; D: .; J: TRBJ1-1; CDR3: CASGNRNTEAFF
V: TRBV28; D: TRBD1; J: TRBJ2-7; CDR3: CASSLRTGIPYEQYF
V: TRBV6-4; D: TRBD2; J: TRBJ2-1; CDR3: CASSILAAGLAGGNEQFF
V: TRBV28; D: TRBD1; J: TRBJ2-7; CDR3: CASSKTGYYEQYF
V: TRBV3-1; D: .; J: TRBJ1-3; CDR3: CASSPDGRSGNTIYF
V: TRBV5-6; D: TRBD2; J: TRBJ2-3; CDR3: CASTTIGWREESTDTQYF
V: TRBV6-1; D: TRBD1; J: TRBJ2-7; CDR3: CASSEPGQEDEQYF
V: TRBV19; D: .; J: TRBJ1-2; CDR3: CASSTTGFGYTF
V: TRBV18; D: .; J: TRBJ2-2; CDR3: CASSPSSPGNTGELFF
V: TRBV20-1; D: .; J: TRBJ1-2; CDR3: CSARAAYGYTF
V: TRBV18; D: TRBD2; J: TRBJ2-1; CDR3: CASSPRTSANEQFF
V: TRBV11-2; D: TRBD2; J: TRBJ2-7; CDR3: CASSLVLAGGHEQYF
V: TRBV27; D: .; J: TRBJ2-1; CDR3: CASSSKGGGTPTSYNEQFF
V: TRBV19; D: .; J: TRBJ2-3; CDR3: CASSMSGVSTDTQYF
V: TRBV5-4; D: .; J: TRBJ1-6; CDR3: CASSDRSYNSPLHF
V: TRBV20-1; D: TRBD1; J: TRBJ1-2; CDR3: CSPPPGQGDYGYTF
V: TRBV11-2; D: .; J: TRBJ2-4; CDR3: CASSPFPRQGEHIQYF
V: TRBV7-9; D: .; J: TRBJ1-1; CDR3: CASSAGHTGNTEAFF
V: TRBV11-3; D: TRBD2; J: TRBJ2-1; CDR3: CASSLGASGYNEQFF
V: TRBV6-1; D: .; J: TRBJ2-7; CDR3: CASNRLGSSYEQYF
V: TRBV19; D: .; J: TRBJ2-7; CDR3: CASGPNSYEQYF
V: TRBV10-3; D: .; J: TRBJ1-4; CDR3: CAISETGSNEKLFF
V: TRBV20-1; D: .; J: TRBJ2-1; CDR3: CSARTLRDPRDEQFF
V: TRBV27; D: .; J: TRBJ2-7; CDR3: CASSPGGHYEQYF
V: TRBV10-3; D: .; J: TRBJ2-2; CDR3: CAISRLSTGELFF
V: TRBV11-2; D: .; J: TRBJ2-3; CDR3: CASSLWADTQYF